This is a list of T cell receptor beta chains from one sample in a study of blood T cell repertoires in COVID-19. Method: immunoSEQ multiplex PCR; TCRdb's copy keeps in-frame clones and lacks some. The sample lists 150,000 to 200,000 clones, about nine tenths occurring once. The sample was peripheral blood. The receptor source for this set is a man aged 18-30 years who had recovered from COVID-19. Each CDR3 is given with its conserved first and last residue. Fields, in order: V gene, CDR3 protein.

>TRBV20-1
CSASRQEPYEQYF
>TRBV4-3
CASSRDSGNEQFF
>TRBV5-1
CASRGGSGSTSYEQYF
>TRBV2
CASSEGGRVVVYTF
>TRBV5-4
CASSLETSGSTYGYTF
>TRBV6-5
CASSYSTGGDGYTF
>TRBV7-6
CASSPSGTARNEQFF
>TRBV28
CASTSKELYTGELFF
>TRBV3-1/TRBV3-2
CASSQVTRGDAGELFF
>TRBV28
CASSPPGQATNTGELFF
>TRBV20-1
CSASTTPMNTEAFF
>TRBV9
CASSVGTGGDTQYF
>TRBV11-2
CASSQDRDYEQYF
>TRBV7-2
CASSLGVGPVVQYF
>TRBV3-1/TRBV3-2
CASSQSRSSAQYF
>TRBV7-2
CASSPSANEKLFF
>TRBV27
CASSGIGTGQETQYF
>TRBV7-8
CASSLGGSWSSYNEQFF
>TRBV9
CASSVEGRENTIYF
>TRBV6-6
CASSYGQGISTGELFF
>TRBV7-2
CASSLASGGVREQYF
>TRBV2
CASSATGVEVTEAFF
>TRBV7-2
CASSINRGTYEQYF
>TRBV6-5
CASSADNRGPYEQYF
>TRBV3-1/TRBV3-2
CASSQRNNEQFF
>TRBV6-2/TRBV6-3
CASSAGDNEKLFF
>TRBV5-1
CASSLDKLEMGQALAKNIQYF
>TRBV7-8
CASSLVVTSGEQYF
>TRBV5-6
CASSPGQGQSRRELFF
>TRBV29-1
CSARDKNTGELFF
>TRBV10-3
CAISEDASGRGFYNEQFF
>TRBV30
CAWDLGAEAFF
>TRBV5-6
CASSLTRNEQFF
>TRBV3-1/TRBV3-2
CASSRDSGNYEQYF
>TRBV7-2
CASSSNGQVREKLFF
>TRBV6-5
CASSYPGGGHYGYTF
>TRBV11-2
CASSPRLAASTDTQYF
>TRBV4-1
CASSQGGGRTEAFF
>TRBV5-5
CASSFPGLAAEQFF
>TRBV12-3/TRBV12-4
CASSFRGPQFF
>TRBV4-3
CASSQALAGNSYEQYF
>TRBV19
CASSDSGVTEAFF
>TRBV6-6
CASNSQDRYEQYF
>TRBV27
CASSLWVGGLASNNEQFF
>TRBV24-1
CATSEGASGPRNEQFF
>TRBV18
CASRGQVVEGEQYF
>TRBV7-9
CASSPSGGKAFF
>TRBV4-3
CASSQGGQGPRRGYTF
>TRBV5-6
CASRQFNTGGPMRGTEAFF
>TRBV25-1
CASSQSGLTEAFF